This T cell receptor beta chain was identified during a study of cytomegalovirus exposure and HLA in healthy donors. Study-level information: Within an early data release were around 80 million unique TCRs drawn from HLA-typed donors.

This clone has just one count. V lost 3 bases and J lost 7, with 10 bases in between. The length of the CDR3 is 12 residues. CDR1 MNHEY and CDR2 SMNVEV come from the germline V gene (reference sequence). Every donor was a healthy person donating bone marrow. Primers for the PCR totalled 60 Vbeta and 13 Jbeta. Assay used: immunoSEQ multiplex PCR; TCRdb lists only in-frame clones, some missing. The repertoire holds approximately 90,000 clones, with 85% as singletons. Sequencing input: PBMCs. V and J are TRBV27 and TRBJ2-7, with D possibly matching TRBD1 (5 bases). The TCR sequence derives from a man aged 40-49 years in good health and CMV-seropositive. The CDR3, as DNA: TGTGCCAGCAGTTTTTGGGCAGGGGAGCAGTACTTC. Translated, it gives CASSFWAGEQYF.